This section outlines one T cell receptor (beta chain) sequence together with its context. What it recognizes is unknown. The data derive from a study of shared clonotypes between healthy human individuals. Study-wide points: Across subsets, estimated richness was generally greater for naive than for memory populations. Sequencing depth was expected to affect clonotype sharing among donors. Generation of non-shared clonotypes was less probable than generation of clonotypes shared by all four donors.

Researchers divided each subset's genomic DNA evenly across several immunoSEQ plates. TCRdb keeps only in-frame clones here, not all; method: immunoSEQ multiplex PCR. The sample records over 1.5 million clones, approximately 98% being singletons. CDR1 SGHTA and CDR2 FQGTGA come from the germline V gene. The CDR3 loop spans 14 amino acids. Trimming at V came to 5 bases and at J to 1 base, leaving 4 bases not matched to a gene. Sequenced sample: naive CD4+ T cells sorted from blood. Subset meaning: CD45RA+ positively selected. This TCR was recovered from a man aged 25 to 40 in good health. The J gene is TRBJ1-1, the V gene TRBV7-3; TRBD1 aligns across 7 bases. CDR3 sequence: CASSPRTGNTEAFF. In DNA, the CDR3 is TGTGCCAGCAGCCCCCGGACAGGGAACACTGAAGCTTTCTTT. Supplemented by reference TRBV7-3 and TRBJ1-1, the full variable domain reads GAGVSQTPSNKVTEKGKYVELRCDPISGHTALYWYRQSLGQGPEFLIYFQGTGAADDSGLPNDRFFAVRPEGSVSTLKIQRTERGDSAVYLCASSPRTGNTEAFFGQGTRLTVV.